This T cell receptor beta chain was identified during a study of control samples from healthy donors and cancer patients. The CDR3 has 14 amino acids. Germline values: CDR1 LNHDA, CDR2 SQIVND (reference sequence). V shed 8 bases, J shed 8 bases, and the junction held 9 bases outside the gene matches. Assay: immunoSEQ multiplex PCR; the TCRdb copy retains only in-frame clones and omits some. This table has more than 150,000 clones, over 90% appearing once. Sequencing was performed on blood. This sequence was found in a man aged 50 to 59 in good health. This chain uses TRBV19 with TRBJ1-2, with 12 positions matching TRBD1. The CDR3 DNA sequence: TGTGCCAGTTACCTGGGACAGGGGGCGATCGGCTACACCTTC. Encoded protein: CASYLGQGAIGYTF. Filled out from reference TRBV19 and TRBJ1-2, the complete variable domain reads DGGITQSPKYLFRKEGQNVTLSCEQNLNHDAMYWYRQDPGQGLRLIYYSQIVNDFQKGDIAEGYSVSREKKESFPLTVTSAQKNPTAFYLCASYLGQGAIGYTFGSGTRLTVV.